This T cell receptor beta chain was documented in a study of neoadjuvant anti-PD-1 for oral cavity cancer. Assay used: immunoSEQ multiplex PCR; TCRdb lists only in-frame clones, some missing. The data hold tens of thousands of clones, with about 80% observed a single time. No culture or expansion preceded analysis of these blood cells. V was clipped by 3 bases and J by 0 bases, with 9 bases between them. Germline loops: CDR1 SGHNT, CDR2 YYREEE (reference sequence). This CDR3 has 14 residues. This clonotype was sampled from a person aged 40 to 85 with oral cavity squamous cell carcinoma. The material was PBMCs, obtained before nivolumab (anti-PD-1) treatment. The chain joins TRBV5-4 to TRBJ1-1; D is unresolved. The CDR3 region has the DNA TGTGCCAGCAGCTCCTCTGAACTGAACACTGAAGCTTTCTTT. It is translated as CASSSSELNTEAFF.